What follows are 20 T cell receptor beta chains derived from one specimen sequenced in a study of blood T cell repertoires in COVID-19. Libraries were prepared by immunoSEQ multiplex PCR; TCRdb keeps only in-frame clonotypes and omits some of them. The data show approximately 130,000 clones, with 87% seen just once and 2% to 2.5% held by the top ten. What was sequenced was peripheral blood. These receptors all come from a man aged 50 to 59 with active COVID-19.

CDR3 loop: CASSAYTEAFF. CDR3 coding DNA: TGTGCCAGCAGTGCGTACACTGAAGCTTTCTTT. This chain joins TRBV6-2 or TRBV6-3 and TRBJ1-1; D is unclear. The CDR3 totals 11 residues. Germline CDR1 reads MNHEY; CDR2 reads SVGEGT. V dropped 5 bases and J dropped 3 bases, with 4 bases sitting between them.

This clone was recorded many times. This chain connects TRBV19 to TRBJ1-2, with TRBD1 as a possible D gene (6 bases). Germline CDR1 and CDR2: LNHDA and SQIVND (reference sequence). Trimming left V 6 bases short and J 6 bases short, with 20 bases between. The CDR3 is 15 amino acids. The CDR3 DNA is TGTGCCAGTAGCCCGCAGGACAGCGCTCGGCATGGCTACACCTTC. Translating gives CASSPQDSARHGYTF.

V usage is TRBV14 and J usage is TRBJ2-4; D remains unclear. The CDR3 sequence is 17 residues long. Looked up from germline, CDR1 is SGHDN and CDR2 is FVKESK. Trimming took 1 base from V and 0 from J, leaving 13 bases between them. The CDR3: CASSQGVSRLAKNIQYF. CDR3 DNA: TGTGCCAGCAGCCAAGGTGTCTCGAGGCTAGCCAAAAACATTCAGTACTTC.

This chain connects TRBV5-1 to TRBJ1-1, with 8 bases fitting TRBD1. The CDR3 spans 15 residues. Unmatched junction bases numbered 9, after V lost 4 bases and J lost 4 bases. Germline V gene data show CDR1 as SGHRS and CDR2 as YFSETQ. CDR3: CASSDGQGVGTEAFF. DNA of the CDR3: TGCGCCAGCAGCGACGGACAGGGAGTAGGCACTGAAGCTTTCTTT. Filled out from reference TRBV5-1 and TRBJ1-1, the complete variable domain reads KAGVTQTPRYLIKTRGQQVTLSCSPISGHRSVSWYQQTPGQGLQFLFEYFSETQRNKGNFPGRFSGRQFSNSRSEMNVSTLELGDSALYLCASSDGQGVGTEAFFGQGTRLTVV.

A few counts support this clone. The chain uses TRBV7-2 and TRBJ2-3; D perhaps matches TRBD2 (5 bases). The CDR3 consists of 14 residues. Germline V lookup: CDR1 SGHTA, CDR2 FQGNSA. Between the trimmed V and J ends, which lost 5 bases and 0 bases, there was a span of 9 bases. DNA of the CDR3: TGTGCCAGCAGCCTTAGCGCCAGCACAGATACGCAGTATTTT. This encodes CASSLSASTDTQYF.

This clone appeared a few times. The chain is built from TRBV15 and TRBJ1-3, with unresolved D. Trimming stripped 0 bases from V and 2 bases from J, with 8 bases between. Germline V gene data show CDR1 as LNHNV and CDR2 as YYDKDF (reference sequence). This CDR3 comprises 15 residues. The CDR3 nucleotides are TGTGCCACCAGCAGAGATCGGAGTCCTGGAAACACCATATATTTT. Its protein is CATSRDRSPGNTIYF.

The V and J genes are TRBV4-1 and TRBJ1-3; 8 bases fit TRBD1. J gave up 7 bases and V 3 bases, and 11 bases lay outside the gene matches. The CDR3 consists of 16 residues. Germline-derived CDR1 and CDR2 are MGHRA and YSYEKL. The CDR3 reads CASSQVSWTGSNTIYF. CDR3 coding DNA: TGCGCCAGCAGCCAGGTCTCTTGGACAGGGAGTAACACCATATATTTT.

The CDR3 loop reads CASITGTGLNYGYTF. CDR3 DNA sequence: TGTGCCAGTATTACCGGGACAGGGCTCAACTATGGCTACACCTTC. The V and J genes are TRBV19 and TRBJ1-2, with 9 bases aligning to TRBD1. Germline V CDR1 and CDR2: LNHDA, SQIVND (reference sequence). There are 15 residues in the CDR3. The V segment lost 7 bases and the J segment 2 bases; nucleotides outside the gene matches: 8.

The chain combines TRBV5-1 with TRBJ2-5; tentatively, D is TRBD1 (6 bases). Deletions cut 6 bases from V and 5 bases from J, with 17 bases between. Looked up from germline, CDR1 is SGHRS and CDR2 is YFSETQ. The CDR3 length is 14 residues. Here the CDR3 reads CASKPQGGSETQYF. Written as DNA, the CDR3 is TGCGCCAGCAAGCCTCAAGGGGGTTCGGAGACCCAGTACTTC.

The J gene is TRBJ2-3, the V gene TRBV27, with TRBD2 matching 9 bases. The CDR3 sequence is 15 residues long. The germline CDR1 and CDR2 sequences are MNHEY and SMNVEV (reference sequence). After removal of 7 bases from V and 6 bases from J, the junction contained 11 bases not matched to a gene. Here the CDR3 reads CASTKRGALSDTQYF. CDR3 in DNA: TGTGCCAGCACTAAGCGGGGGGCCTTGTCGGATACGCAGTATTTT.

CDR3 DNA: TGTGCCAGCAGCTTTCAACAACCCAATTCACCCCTCCACTTT. Translated, it gives CASSFQQPNSPLHF. The chain joins TRBV5-4 to TRBJ1-6; no reliable D call. Germline loops: CDR1 SGHNT, CDR2 YYREEE (reference sequence). Trimming took 2 bases from V and 7 from J, leaving 10 bases between them. The CDR3 spans 14 residues. The full variable domain, with the rest looked up from reference TRBV5-4 and TRBJ1-6, is ETGVTQSPTHLIKTRGQQVTLRCSSQSGHNTVSWYQQALGQGPQFIFQYYREEENGRGNFPPRFSGLQFPNYSSELNVNALELDDSALYLCASSFQQPNSPLHFGNGTRLTVT.

The chain links TRBV3-1 (or the pseudogene TRBV3-2) to TRBJ2-6; D gene ambiguous. Germline V lookup: CDR1 LGHDT, CDR2 YNNKEL (reference sequence). The ends were cut back, 1 base at V and 0 bases at J, with 7 bases in the middle. This CDR3 region has 16 residues. The CDR3 DNA reads TGTGCCAGCAGCCAAGTCGGTTACTCTGGGGCCAACGTCCTGACTTTC. Translation gives CASSQVGYSGANVLTF.

This clone came up a few times. This chain joins TRBV9 and TRBJ1-5; 7 bases line up with TRBD1. J gave up 2 bases and V 4 bases, and 3 bases lay outside the gene matches. The germline V gene has CDR1 SGDLS and CDR2 YYNGEE. CDR3 size: 14 residues. The CDR3 here is CASSPTGGNQPQHF. For the CDR3, the DNA is TGTGCCAGCAGCCCAACAGGGGGCAATCAGCCCCAGCATTTT.

The count of this clone is one. The J gene is TRBJ2-7, the V gene TRBV6-2 or TRBV6-3, with TRBD2 matching 8 bases. V trimming: 5 bases; J trimming: 2 bases; junction bases outside the gene matches: 5. The CDR3 is 14 amino acids. Germline V gives CDR1 MNHEY, CDR2 SVGEGT. As DNA, the CDR3 is TGTGCCAGCAGTACCCGGGGGGGCACCTACGAGCAGTACTTC. Translation: CASSTRGGTYEQYF.

The chain is built from TRBV23-1 and TRBJ2-1; D possibly corresponds to TRBD1 (6 bases). TRBV23-1 counts as an open reading frame of uncertain function. Trimming cost V 3 bases and J 2 bases, with 17 bases left between them. The CDR3 has 17 residues. CDR3 in DNA: TGCGCCAGCAGTCACCATCCCGGGACACCTACCTACAATGAGCAGTTCTTC. It is translated as CASSHHPGTPTYNEQFF.

The CDR3 loop is CASSLVSGQISYGYTF. CDR3 sequence (DNA): TGTGCCAGCAGCTTAGTGAGTGGACAGATATCATATGGCTACACCTTC. The rearrangement links TRBV7-2 to TRBJ1-2; possibly TRBD1 for D (6 bases). The CDR3 sequence is 16 residues long. Germline assignment: CDR1 SGHTA and CDR2 FQGNSA. The V end was cut by 1 base, the J end by 5 bases, with 17 bases between. Full variable domain (missing parts from reference TRBV7-2 and TRBJ1-2): GAGVSQSPSNKVTEKGKDVELRCDPISGHTALYWYRQSLGQGLEFLIYFQGNSAPDKSGLPSDRFSAERTGGSVSTLTIQRTQQEDSAVYLCASSLVSGQISYGYTFGSGTRLTVV.

This clone was recorded only once. The V gene is TRBV4-1, the J gene TRBJ2-7; D might be TRBD2 (6 bases). CDR3 size: 15 residues. Germline lookup yields CDR1 MGHRA and CDR2 YSYEKL. V lost 1 base, J lost 4 bases, and 14 bases lay in between. CDR3 DNA: TGCGCCAGCAGCCAAGTTTTGGGCGGGGTATACGAGCAGTACTTC. Translation: CASSQVLGGVYEQYF.

The chain has TRBV6-5 and TRBJ2-5; weak D call: TRBD2 (5 bases). There are 12 residues in the CDR3. Germline V CDR1 and CDR2: MNHEY, SVGAGI. The V end was cut by 5 bases, the J end by 4 bases, with 8 bases between. The CDR3 DNA reads as TGTGCCAGCAGTCGGGGTCCAGAGACCCAGTACTTC. It yields the protein CASSRGPETQYF.

CDR3 residues: CASNQGQGGTGELFF. The CDR3 DNA is TGCGCCAGCAATCAGGGACAGGGTGGCACCGGGGAGCTGTTTTTT. This chain joins TRBV5-1 and TRBJ2-2; TRBD1 matches at 9 bases. J was trimmed by 4 bases and V by 6 bases; bases with no gene match: 7. This CDR3 has 15 amino acids. The germline V gene encodes CDR1 SGHRS and CDR2 YFSETQ.

This chain links TRBV19 with TRBJ1-2; the D gene is possibly TRBD1 (5 bases). Germline-derived CDR1 and CDR2 are LNHDA and SQIVND (reference sequence). This CDR3 comprises 15 residues. V lost 0 bases and J 8 bases, leaving 16 bases between the germline ends. The CDR3 spells CASSIDLGRAGGYTF. The CDR3 region has the DNA TGTGCCAGTAGTATAGATCTCGGCAGGGCGGGAGGCTACACCTTC.